This TCR beta chain emerged from a study of T cell responses to AZD1222 COVID-19 vaccine (dated by TCRdb to the early 2020s). Background on the whole study: A total of approximately 240 trial participants underwent TCR sequencing, of whom some 210 received two doses of AZD1222 and roughly 25 received two doses of the MenACWY control vaccine. Trial participants were enrolled into age subgroups of 18-55, 56-69 and 70-plus years, which contained roughly 150, 30 and 60 TCR-sequenced participants, respectively.

Paper-wide results and their limitations: In the small 56-69-year group, the increase in depth fell short of significance, most likely because of low power. No day 14 peak-response samples were available, so repertoires were characterized only after the peak T cell response. The vaccine-associated CD4 TCRs covered the entire spike protein, and the dominant responses fell in regions 160-218 and 743-854. Participants were mostly white British and included more females than males, and it was suggested by the authors that clonal diversity may have been underestimated. Reportedly, almost half of the unique spike-specific TCRs recognized epitopes lying outside the regions that are mutated in the B.1.351 and B.1.1.7 variants. After two AZD1222 doses, both the breadth and the depth of spike-specific TCRs were significantly higher than at day 0 and than in MenACWY recipients. Conclusions about previously exposed vaccinees were limited because only six or seven AZD1222 recipients were SARS-CoV-2 seropositive at baseline.

Details on this clone: The antigen it recognizes is unknown. Within one base of it there is no much larger clone, and no base qualities were kept.

The sample's time point label, in plain terms: about 28 days (+/-7) after the second vaccine dose. Because spike-specific TCR depth and breadth did not differ between the two schedules, AZD1222 recipients who got a second dose at roughly 4 weeks were pooled with those who got a second dose at roughly 12 weeks. The vaccinee samples were drawn from two UK trials, COV001 and COV002, one of which was a single-blind randomized controlled phase 2/3 trial testing AZD1222 (ChAdOx1 nCoV-19) in healthy adults. Trial participant PBMC samples were collected at day 0 and day 28 after the second dose for TCRbeta chain sequencing. Sequences LGHDT (CDR1) and YNNKEL (CDR2) are obtained from the germline V gene (reference sequence). Counted from cysteine to phenylalanine, this CDR3 has 13 amino acids. The entry retains the CDR3 DNA only, 39 bases that are in frame from base 1. Trimming costs V 4 bases and J 9 bases, and their ends lie 10 bases apart.

The CDR3 regions of human TCRbeta chains were subjected to immunosequencing. In the original analysis: TCRs in the repertoires were matched against a reference library of SARS-CoV-2-specific TCRs that had been generated with the MIRA antigen-specificity platform. Breadth was defined as the fraction of unique TCRs that were SARS-CoV-2-associated. Depth was defined as the fraction of total T cells that were SARS-CoV-2-associated. Each spike-specific TCR was assigned to its reactive spike region and to a CD4 or CD8 class using the MIRA data. Log10-transformed breadth and depth values were compared by one-way ANOVA with Sidak's multiple comparisons tests. This is the immuneACCESS table as TCRdb keeps it, with only in-frame sequences that have V and J called. A part of the clones is gone; compared with another copy, unresolved V genes explain less than half, and the rest is unexplained. The V and J calls and the clone size are those of that table, but D and trimming were determined from the DNA. Present in this sample are approximately 170,000 clones, 70% to 90% of which were seen just once. The ten largest make up less than 1.3% of the sample.

Here the chain combines TRBV3-1 (or the pseudogene TRBV3-2) and TRBJ1-6; TRBD1 is possibly the D segment (6 matching bases). This TCR was recovered from an adult who received the AZD1222 COVID-19 vaccine. The source was peripheral blood, collected 28 days after the second AZD1222 dose. CDR3 loop: CASSRLGGSPLHF. The nucleotide sequence is TGTGCCAGCAGCCGACTAGGGGGTTCACCCCTCCACTTT.